The sequence of this TCR beta chain was determined in a study of shared clonotypes between healthy human individuals. Findings of the study overall: Sequencing depth was a factor that was expected to affect clonotype sharing among donors. Larger richness was generally estimated for naive than memory subsets.

Naive CD8 cells lacked CD45RO and underwent positive selection for CCR7, leaving out terminally differentiated effector memory CD45RA+ cells. This CDR3 comprises 12 residues. Germline values: CDR1 SEHNR, CDR2 FQNEAQ (reference sequence). The V gene lost 2 bases and the J gene lost 4 bases, with 3 bases spanning the gap. Sequencing was performed with immunoSEQ multiplex PCR; in TCRdb, only in-frame clones are kept and a portion is missing. The sample contains 550,000 to 650,000 clones, 90% to 97% of which appear only once. Remarks on this clone: Its antigen is not known. This sample also contains other DNA sequences that code for the same CDR3.

The TCR was taken from a woman aged 25 to 39 in good health. The chain couples TRBV7-9 to TRBJ2-1; no definite D call. What was sequenced was naive CD8+ T cells sorted from blood. The CDR3 nucleotides read TGTGCCAGCAGCTTACCGTACAATGAGCAGTTCTTC. Amino acid sequence: CASSLPYNEQFF.